This TCR beta chain was sequenced for a study of cytomegalovirus exposure and HLA in healthy donors. Broader study findings: Listed as cytomegalovirus-associated were 150 to 200 TCR beta chains. Follow-up analysis later connected one missense variant in DCLRE1C with trimming of TCR beta V- and J-genes. Under in vitro conditions, three CMV-associated chains were confirmed as specific for CMV antigens.

Donors showed nominal health when sampled, although they likely had unrecorded immune exposures. This clone has a handful of counts. The target antigen is unknown. 13 Jbeta primers and 60 Vbeta primers were used for the PCR. Produced via immunoSEQ multiplex PCR; TCRdb's table is partial and in-frame only. The sample includes about 59,000 clones, about 69% of them seen just once. V shed 7 bases and J 4 bases; nucleotides not matched to a gene: 7. This CDR3 is built from 15 residues. The germline CDR1 and CDR2 sequences are LNHDA and SQIVND (reference sequence). V usage is TRBV19 and J usage is TRBJ1-4; 9 bases map to TRBD1. The material sequenced was PBMCs. The TCR was taken from a man aged 25 to 45 in good health and CMV-seropositive. This CDR3 reads CASTNSGQGNEKLFF. CDR3 coding DNA: TGTGCCAGTACGAACTCGGGACAGGGTAATGAAAAACTGTTTTTT.